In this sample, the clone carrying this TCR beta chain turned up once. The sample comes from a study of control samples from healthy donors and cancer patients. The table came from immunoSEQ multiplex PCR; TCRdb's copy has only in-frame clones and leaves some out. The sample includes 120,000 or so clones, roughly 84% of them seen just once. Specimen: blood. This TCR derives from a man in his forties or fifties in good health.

The CDR3 here is CATAYHGQFF. CDR3 coding DNA: TGTGCCACCGCGTACCATGGGCAGTTCTTC. The V gene is TRBV12-3 or TRBV12-4, the J gene TRBJ2-1, with no clear D. The CDR3 sequence is 10 residues long. The ends were cut back, 10 bases at V and 12 bases at J, with 13 bases in the middle.